Presented here are 2 T cell receptor beta chains from one specimen sequenced in a study of blood T cell repertoires in COVID-19. The assay was immunoSEQ multiplex PCR, and TCRdb's table has in-frame clones only and misses some. The sample lists approximately 440,000 clones, about nine tenths occurring once. The sequenced sample consisted of peripheral blood. These receptors all come from a woman aged 50 to 65 with COVID-19, enrolled during active disease.

The genes are TRBV27 and TRBJ1-4, with TRBD1 matching 8 bases. The V gene end was trimmed by 3 bases and the J gene end by 7 bases; junction bases not matched to a gene: 7. Germline V gene lookup returns CDR1 MNHEY and CDR2 SMNVEV (reference sequence). The CDR3 covers 15 residues. The DNA of the CDR3 is TGTGCCAGCAGTTTCTACGGACAGGGTAGTGAAAAACTGTTTTTT. Its translation: CASSFYGQGSEKLFF.

The genes are TRBV2 and TRBJ2-2, with 8 bases lining up with TRBD1. Unmatched junction bases numbered 2, after V lost 7 bases and J lost 4 bases. This CDR3 is built from 13 residues. Germline lookup yields CDR1 SNHLY and CDR2 FYNNEI. CDR3 DNA: TGTGCCAGCAAGGGACAGGCCACCGGGGAGCTGTTTTTT. It yields the protein CASKGQATGELFF.